A selection of T cell receptor beta chains follows, all from one sample in a study of T-cell memory formation after mild COVID-19. TCRdb re-called the 5' RACE reads with MiXCR, one entry per CDR3 protein. The repertoire holds roughly 410,000 distinct CDR3 sequences, with 24% as singletons. Sequences were obtained from PBMCs or a T cell subset sorted from them (not recorded which). These TCRs come from an adult woman who had mild COVID-19 (a few samples of this study predate the infection). Cell type and time point are not known. Both conserved end residues are part of each CDR3. The order of the fields is CDR3 length, V gene, CDR3 protein.

length: 10
V: TRBV29-1
CDR3: CSGLFSEAFF

length: 15
V: TRBV20-1
CDR3: CSARDRTEYQETQYF

length: 15
V: TRBV7-6
CDR3: CASSLAGSGTYEQYF

length: 14
V: TRBV20-1
CDR3: CSAITLAGVYEQFF

length: 14
V: TRBV9
CDR3: CASSVRGSPYEQYF

length: 13
V: TRBV7-3
CDR3: CASRVLNYNEQFF

length: 12
V: TRBV29-1
CDR3: CSVGGWNTEAFF

length: 15
V: TRBV7-9
CDR3: CASSLEGLASYEQYF

length: 15
V: TRBV7-9
CDR3: CASSSSVAFVETQYF

length: 18
V: TRBV7-3
CDR3: CASSLTLMRSGMNTEAFF